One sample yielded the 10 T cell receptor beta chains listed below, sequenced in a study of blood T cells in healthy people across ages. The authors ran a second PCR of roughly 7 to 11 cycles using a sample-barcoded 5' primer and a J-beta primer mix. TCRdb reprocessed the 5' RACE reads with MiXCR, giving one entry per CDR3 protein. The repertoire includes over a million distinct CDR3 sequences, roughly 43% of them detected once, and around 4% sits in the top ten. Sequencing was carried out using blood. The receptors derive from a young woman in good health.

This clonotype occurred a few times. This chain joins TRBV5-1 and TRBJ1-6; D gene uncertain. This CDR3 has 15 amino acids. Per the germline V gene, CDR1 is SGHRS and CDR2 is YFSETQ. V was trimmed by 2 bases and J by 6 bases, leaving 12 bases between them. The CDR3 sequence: CASSLASRGNSPLHF. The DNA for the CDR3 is TGCGCCAGCAGCTTAGCCTCCAGAGGTAATTCACCCCTCCACTTT. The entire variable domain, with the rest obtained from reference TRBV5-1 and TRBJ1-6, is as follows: KAGVTQTPRYLIKTRGQQVTLSCSPISGHRSVSWYQQTPGQGLQFLFEYFSETQRNKGNFPGRFSGRQFSNSRSEMNVSTLELGDSALYLCASSLASRGNSPLHFGNGTRLTVT.

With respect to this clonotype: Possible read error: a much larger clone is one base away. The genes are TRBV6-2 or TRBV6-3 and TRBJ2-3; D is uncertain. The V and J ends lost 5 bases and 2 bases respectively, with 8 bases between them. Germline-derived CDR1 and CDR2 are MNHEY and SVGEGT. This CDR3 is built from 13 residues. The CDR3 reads CASSHRDTDTQYF. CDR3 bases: TGTGCCAGCAGTCACAGAGACACAGATACGCAGTATTTT.

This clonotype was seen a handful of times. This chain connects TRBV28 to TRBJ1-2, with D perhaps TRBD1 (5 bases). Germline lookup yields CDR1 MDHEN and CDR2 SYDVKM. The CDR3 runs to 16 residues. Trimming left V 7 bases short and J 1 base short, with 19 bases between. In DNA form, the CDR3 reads TGTGCCAGCACCTCAACCGGGGCAGGGAATAACTATGGCTACACCTTC. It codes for CASTSTGAGNNYGYTF.

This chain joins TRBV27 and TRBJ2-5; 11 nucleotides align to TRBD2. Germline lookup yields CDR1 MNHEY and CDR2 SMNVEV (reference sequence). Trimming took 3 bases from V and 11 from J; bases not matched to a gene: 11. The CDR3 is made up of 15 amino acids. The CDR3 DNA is TGTGCCAGCAGTTTCTCACTAGCGGGAGACAATGAGCAGTACTTC. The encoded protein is CASSFSLAGDNEQYF.

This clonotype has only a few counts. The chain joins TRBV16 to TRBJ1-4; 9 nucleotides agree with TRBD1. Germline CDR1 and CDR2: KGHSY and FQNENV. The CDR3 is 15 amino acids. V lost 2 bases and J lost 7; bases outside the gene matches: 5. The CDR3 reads CASSQPDRGGEKLFF. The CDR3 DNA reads TGTGCCAGCAGCCAACCGGACAGGGGAGGTGAAAAACTGTTTTTT.

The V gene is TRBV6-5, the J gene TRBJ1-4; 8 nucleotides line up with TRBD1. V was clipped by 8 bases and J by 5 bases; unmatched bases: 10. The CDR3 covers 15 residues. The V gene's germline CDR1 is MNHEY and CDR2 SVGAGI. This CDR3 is CASGSPRTGNEKLFF. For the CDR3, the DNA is TGTGCCAGCGGATCCCCTAGGACAGGGAATGAAAAACTGTTTTTT.

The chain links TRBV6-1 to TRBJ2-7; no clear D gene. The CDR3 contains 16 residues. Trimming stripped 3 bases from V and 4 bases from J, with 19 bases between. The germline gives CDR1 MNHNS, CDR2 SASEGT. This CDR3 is CASSDFLESSVYEQYF. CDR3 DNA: TGTGCCAGCAGTGATTTTCTAGAGTCCTCGGTTTACGAGCAGTACTTC.

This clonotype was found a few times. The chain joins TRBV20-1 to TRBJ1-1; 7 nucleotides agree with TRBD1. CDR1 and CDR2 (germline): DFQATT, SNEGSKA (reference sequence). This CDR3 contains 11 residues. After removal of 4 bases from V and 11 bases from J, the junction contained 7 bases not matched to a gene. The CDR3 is CSAKEGANAFF. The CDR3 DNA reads TGCAGTGCTAAGGAGGGGGCGAATGCTTTCTTT.

The DNA of the CDR3 is TGTGCCAGCAGCCCAACCGGGACAGATAATGAAAAACTGTTTTTT. It encodes CASSPTGTDNEKLFF. The V gene is TRBV4-2, the J gene TRBJ1-4; the match to TRBD1 covers 7 bases. Per germline, CDR1 LGHNA and CDR2 YNFKEQ. J was trimmed by 4 bases and V by 4 bases; bases with no gene match: 6. The CDR3 is 15 amino acids.

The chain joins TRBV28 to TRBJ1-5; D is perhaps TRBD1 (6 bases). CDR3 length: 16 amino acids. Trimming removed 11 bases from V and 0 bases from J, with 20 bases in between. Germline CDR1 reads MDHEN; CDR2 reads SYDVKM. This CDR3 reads CAGGDIRRYSNQPQHF. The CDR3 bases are TGTGCCGGCGGGGACATCCGACGATATAGCAATCAGCCCCAGCATTTT.